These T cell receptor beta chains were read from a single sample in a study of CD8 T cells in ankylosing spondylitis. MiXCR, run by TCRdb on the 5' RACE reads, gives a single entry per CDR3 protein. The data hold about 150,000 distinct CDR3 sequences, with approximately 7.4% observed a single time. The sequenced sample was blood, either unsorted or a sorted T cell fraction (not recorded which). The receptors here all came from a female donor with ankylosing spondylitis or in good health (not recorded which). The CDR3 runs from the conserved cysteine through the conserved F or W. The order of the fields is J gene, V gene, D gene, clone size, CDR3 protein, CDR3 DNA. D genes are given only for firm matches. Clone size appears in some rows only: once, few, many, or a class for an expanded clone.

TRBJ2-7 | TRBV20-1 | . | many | CSAREVPEQYF | TGCAGTGCGAGAGAGGTTCCCGAGCAGTACTTC
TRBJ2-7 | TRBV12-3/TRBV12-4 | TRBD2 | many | CASRSLAGASYEQYF | TGTGCCAGCAGGTCCCTAGCGGGGGCCTCCTACGAGCAGTACTTC
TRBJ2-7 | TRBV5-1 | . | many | CASSLNNQPGLATSYEQYF | TGCGCCAGCAGCTTAAACAATCAACCGGGACTCGCGACGTCCTACGAGCAGTACTTC
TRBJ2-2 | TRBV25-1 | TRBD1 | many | CASSAQMGTGVRAGELFF | TGTGCCAGCAGTGCCCAAATGGGAACAGGGGTTAGGGCCGGGGAGCTGTTTTTT
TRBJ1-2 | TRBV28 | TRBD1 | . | CASSFTGAPSGYGYTF | TGTGCCAGCAGTTTTACAGGGGCCCCCTCTGGCTATGGCTACACCTTC
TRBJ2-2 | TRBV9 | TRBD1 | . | CPSSLIGTANTGELFF | TGTCCCAGCAGCCTAATAGGGACAGCAAACACAGGGGAGCTGTTTTTT
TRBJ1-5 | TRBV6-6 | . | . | CAATGSNQPQHF | TGTGCTGCTACGGGGAGCAATCAGCCCCAGCATTTT
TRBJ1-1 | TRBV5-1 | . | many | CASSLWGATEAFF | TGCGCCAGCAGCTTGTGGGGTGCCACTGAAGCTTTCTTT
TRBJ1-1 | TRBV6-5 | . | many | CASSYQRWGRENTEAFF | TGTGCCAGCAGTTACCAGAGGTGGGGGCGCGAAAACACTGAAGCTTTCTTT
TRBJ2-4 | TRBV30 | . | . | CAWSPRGVLAKNIQYF | TGTGCCTGGAGCCCCCGGGGAGTCTTAGCCAAAAACATTCAGTACTTC
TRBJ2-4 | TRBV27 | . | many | CAILDRTKNIQYF | TGTGCCATCCTGGACAGAACCAAAAACATTCAGTACTTC
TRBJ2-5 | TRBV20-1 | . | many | CSARGGGVKETQYF | TGCAGTGCCAGAGGGGGAGGCGTGAAAGAGACCCAGTACTTC
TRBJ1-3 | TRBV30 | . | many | CAWREPDGTGNTIYF | TGTGCCTGGAGAGAACCCGACGGTACTGGAAACACCATATATTTT
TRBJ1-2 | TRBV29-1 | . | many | CSVEFQGGYTF | TGCAGCGTTGAATTTCAGGGTGGCTACACCTTC
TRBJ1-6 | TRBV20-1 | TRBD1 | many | CSARETGGASYNSPLHF | TGCAGTGCTAGAGAAACAGGGGGCGCTTCCTATAATTCACCCCTCCACTTT
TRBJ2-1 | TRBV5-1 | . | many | CASSRTRLDEQFF | TGCGCCAGCAGCCGAACTAGGTTAGATGAGCAGTTCTTC
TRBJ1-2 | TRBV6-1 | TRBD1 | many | CASRPTQGDGYTF | TGTGCCAGCAGGCCCACTCAGGGGGATGGCTACACCTTC
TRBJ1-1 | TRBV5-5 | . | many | CASSLQVPEAFF | TGTGCCAGCAGCTTGCAGGTGCCTGAAGCTTTCTTT
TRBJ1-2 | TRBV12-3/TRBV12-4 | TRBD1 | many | CASSLSWTGDGYTF | TGTGCCAGCAGTTTATCGTGGACAGGGGATGGCTACACCTTC
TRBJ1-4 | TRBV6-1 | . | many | CATNFGGEQGEKLFF | TGTGCCACCAACTTCGGGGGGGAACAAGGTGAAAAACTGTTTTTT
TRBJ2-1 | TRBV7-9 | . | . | CASSISQGPNSYNEQFF | TGTGCCAGCAGCATAAGTCAGGGGCCGAACTCCTACAATGAGCAGTTCTTC
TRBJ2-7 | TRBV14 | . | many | CASSHPGRTYEQYF | TGTGCCAGCAGCCATCCAGGCAGAACCTACGAGCAGTACTTC
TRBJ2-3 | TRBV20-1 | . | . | CSARGLARDTNTDTQYF | TGCAGTGCTAGAGGACTCGCGAGGGACACGAACACAGATACGCAGTATTTT
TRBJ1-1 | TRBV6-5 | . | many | CASSPGDEAFF | TGTGCCAGCAGTCCGGGAGATGAAGCTTTCTTT
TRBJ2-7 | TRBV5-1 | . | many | CASSFQGYEQYF | TGCGCCAGCAGCTTCCAAGGCTACGAGCAGTACTTC
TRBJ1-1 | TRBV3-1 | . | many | CASSQRLFGLTEAFF | TGTGCCAGCAGCCAACGCCTTTTCGGGCTCACTGAAGCTTTCTTT
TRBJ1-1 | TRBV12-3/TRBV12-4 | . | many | CASSFGRTDREAFF | TGTGCCAGCAGTTTTGGTAGAACGGACCGTGAAGCTTTCTTT
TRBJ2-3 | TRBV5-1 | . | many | CASSENLVSTDTQYF | TGCGCCAGCAGCGAAAATCTGGTGAGCACAGATACGCAGTATTTT
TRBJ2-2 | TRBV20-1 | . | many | CSAGRTRFTGELFF | TGCAGTGCCGGACGGACAAGATTCACCGGGGAGCTGTTTTTT
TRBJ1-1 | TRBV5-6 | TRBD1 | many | CASSGGGPEAFF | TGTGCCAGCAGCGGAGGGGGCCCTGAAGCTTTCTTT
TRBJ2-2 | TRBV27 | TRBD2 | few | CASSSPWGGTSGGARISGELFF | TGTGCCAGCAGTTCCCCCTGGGGGGGCACTAGCGGGGGGGCCAGGATAAGCGGGGAGCTGTTTTTT
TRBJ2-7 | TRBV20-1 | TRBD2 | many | CSASGGLAGLIQGYEQYF | TGCAGTGCTAGCGGGGGACTAGCGGGGTTAATCCAGGGCTACGAGCAGTACTTC
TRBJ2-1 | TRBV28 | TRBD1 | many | CASSDRGSYNEQFF | TGTGCCAGCAGTGACAGGGGTAGCTACAATGAGCAGTTCTTC
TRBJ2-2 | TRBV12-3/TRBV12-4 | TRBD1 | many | CASLPGQVNTGELFF | TGTGCCAGCCTTCCGGGACAGGTGAACACCGGGGAGCTGTTTTTT
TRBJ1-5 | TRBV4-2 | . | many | CASSQVVANQPQHF | TGTGCCAGCAGCCAAGTTGTGGCTAATCAGCCCCAGCATTTT
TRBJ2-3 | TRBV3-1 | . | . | CASSQAGGDTDTQYF | TGTGCCAGCAGCCAAGCAGGTGGGGACACAGATACGCAGTATTTT
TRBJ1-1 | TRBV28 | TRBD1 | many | CASVGTGGKSTEAFF | TGTGCCAGCGTAGGGACAGGGGGCAAGAGCACTGAAGCTTTCTTT
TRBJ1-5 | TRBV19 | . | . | CASSMRQGSKQPQHF | TGTGCCAGTAGTATGCGGCAGGGGTCGAAGCAGCCCCAGCATTTT
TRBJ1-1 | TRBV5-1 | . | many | CASSLNMNTEAFF | TGCGCCAGCAGCCTAAACATGAACACTGAAGCTTTCTTT
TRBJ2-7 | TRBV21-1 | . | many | CASSKRERTASYEQYF | TGTGCCAGCAGCAAAAGGGAAAGGACAGCCTCCTACGAGCAGTACTTC
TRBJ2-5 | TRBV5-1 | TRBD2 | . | CASSPGVGGAEETQYF | TGCGCCAGCAGCCCGGGGGTCGGGGGGGCCGAAGAGACCCAGTACTTC
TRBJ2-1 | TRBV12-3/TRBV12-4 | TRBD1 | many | CASSLPGQAYNEQFF | TGTGCCAGCAGTTTACCCGGACAGGCCTACAATGAGCAGTTCTTC
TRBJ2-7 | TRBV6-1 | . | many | CASRTGPPYEQYF | TGTGCCAGCAGAACGGGACCGCCCTACGAGCAGTACTTC
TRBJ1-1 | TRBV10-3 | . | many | CAISELGLGTEAFF | TGTGCCATCAGTGAGCTCGGACTGGGCACTGAAGCTTTCTTT
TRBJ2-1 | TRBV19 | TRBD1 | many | CASSIPGTGAVNEQFF | TGTGCCAGTAGTATCCCCGGGACAGGGGCGGTCAATGAGCAGTTCTTC
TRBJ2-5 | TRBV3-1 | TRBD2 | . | CASRRTSGGSGETQYF | TGTGCCAGCAGGCGGACTAGCGGGGGGTCCGGAGAGACCCAGTACTTC
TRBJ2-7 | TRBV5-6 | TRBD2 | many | CASSLLAGALGSEQYF | TGTGCCAGCAGCTTGCTAGCGGGGGCGCTGGGGTCCGAGCAGTACTTC
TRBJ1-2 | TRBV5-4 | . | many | CASSLEARNYGYTF | TGTGCCAGCAGCTTGGAGGCACGGAACTATGGCTACACCTTC
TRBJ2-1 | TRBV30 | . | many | CAWDRSSYNEQFF | TGTGCCTGGGACAGGAGCTCCTACAATGAGCAGTTCTTC
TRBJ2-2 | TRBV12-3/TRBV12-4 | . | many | CASSTFLQENTGELFF | TGTGCCAGCAGTACCTTTTTACAGGAGAACACCGGGGAGCTGTTTTTT
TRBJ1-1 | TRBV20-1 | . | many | CSARDTRDEAFF | TGCAGTGCTCGGGACACCCGTGACGAAGCTTTCTTT
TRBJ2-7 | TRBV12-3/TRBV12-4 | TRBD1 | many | CASSSSWGRGHAYEQYF | TGTGCCAGCAGTTCTAGTTGGGGCAGGGGGCATGCCTACGAGCAGTACTTC